This T cell receptor beta chain was sequenced in a study of blood T cells in healthy people across ages. Concerning this clonotype itself: Its specificity is unknown.

Through a sample-barcoded 5' primer and a J-beta primer mix, a second PCR was run for roughly 6 to 12 cycles. Every cDNA was tagged by a template-switch adaptor with 12 random nucleotides. Any given sample supplied a minimum of 3 million CDR3-containing paired-end reads. MiXCR, applied by TCRdb to the 5' RACE reads, yields one record per CDR3 protein. The sample consists of about 400,000 distinct CDR3 sequences, about 49% of them appearing once. From germline, CDR1 is KGHSH and CDR2 LQKENI. The CDR3 is 15 residues long. Trimming took 3 bases from V and 0 from J, leaving 9 bases between them. The study's findings and limits: There were more naive CD4+ cells and higher diversity in long-lived donors than in aged donors.

Specimen: blood. V usage is TRBV18 and J usage is TRBJ1-5; a weak D match, TRBD1 (5 bases). The sequence came from a man in his sixties in good health. The CDR3 loop reads CASSPAGGSNQPQHF. The CDR3 region has the DNA TGTGCCAGCTCACCGGCTGGGGGTAGCAATCAGCCCCAGCATTTT.